This T cell receptor (beta chain) was found in a study of T-cell memory formation after mild COVID-19. TCRdb ran MiXCR on the 5' RACE reads and lists one entry per CDR3 protein. The table has about 430,000 distinct CDR3 sequences, roughly a quarter seen once. Germline trimming cut 4 bases from V and 7 bases from J; bases unmatched to any gene: 9. Per germline, CDR1 SGHVS and CDR2 FNYEAQ. The CDR3 covers 15 residues. This TCR came from an adult woman who had mild COVID-19 (a few samples of this study predate the infection). Cell type and time point are not known. The sample taken for sequencing was PBMCs or a T cell subset sorted from them (not recorded which). The chain is built from TRBV7-6 and TRBJ2-1; TRBD1 matches 8 bases. CDR3 nucleotide sequence: TGTGCCAGCAGCTCTCGGCGGGACAGGACGAATGAGCAGTTCTTC. Amino acid sequence: CASSSRRDRTNEQFF. Variable domain in full (rest from reference TRBV7-6 and TRBJ2-1): GAGVSQSPRYKVTKRGQDVALRCDPISGHVSLYWYRQALGQGPEFLTYFNYEAQQDKSGLPNDRFSAERPEGSISTLTIQRTEQRDSAMYRCASSSRRDRTNEQFFGPGTRLTVL.